These 27 T cell receptor beta chains originate from one sample sequenced in a study of CD8 T cells in Susac syndrome. Reverse transcription of 0.5 to 1 ug RNA was performed with random hexamers. MiXCR was run by TCRdb on the immunoSEQ multiplex PCR reads, yielding one entry per CDR3 protein. The sample shows about 300,000 distinct CDR3 sequences, 92% of them seen only once. The sequencing sample was made of CD4+ T cells from PBMCs. All receptors come from a human donor with multiple sclerosis.

The chain has TRBV6-2 or TRBV6-3 and TRBJ1-5, with D possibly TRBD1 on 5 matching bases. There are 14 residues in the CDR3. The V gene's germline CDR1 is MNHEY and CDR2 SVGEGT. Trimming cost V 4 bases and J 6 bases, with 13 bases left between them. CDR3 coding DNA: TGTGCCAGCAGTTCCGGGACTCTCAGTCAGCCCCAGCATTTT. Protein: CASSSGTLSQPQHF.

This clonotype was observed a handful of times. The chain joins TRBV5-1 to TRBJ2-7, with 10 bases that match TRBD2. From germline, CDR1 is SGHRS and CDR2 YFSETQ. The CDR3 totals 19 residues. V trimming: 4 bases; J trimming: 2 bases; junction bases outside the gene matches: 18. As DNA, the CDR3 is TGCGCCAGCAGCCTAACACATACGACTAGCGGGCAGTTTACCTACGAGCAGTACTTC. Protein: CASSLTHTTSGQFTYEQYF.

This sequence joins TRBV10-3 and TRBJ2-7, with 7 bases that match TRBD1. J lost 0 bases, V lost 8 bases, and 4 bases had no gene match. CDR3 length equals 13 residues. Germline V gives CDR1 ENHRY, CDR2 SYGVKD. For the CDR3, the DNA is TGTGCCATCGGACAGGCGAGCTCCTACGAGCAGTACTTC. Amino acid sequence: CAIGQASSYEQYF.

This clonotype appeared a single time. The chain uses TRBV11-2 and TRBJ2-3; D might be TRBD1 or TRBD2, each matching 6 bases. Germline CDR1 reads SGHAT; CDR2 reads FQNNGV. Trimming stripped 2 bases from V and 9 bases from J, with 18 bases between. There are 15 residues in the CDR3. As DNA, the CDR3 is TGTGCCAGCAGCTTATCTCGACTAGGGGGTCGGACGCAGTATTTT. Residues: CASSLSRLGGRTQYF.

The chain combines TRBV5-1 with TRBJ1-1, with a weak D call TRBD1 (6 bases). This CDR3 has 14 residues. Trimming cost V 0 bases and J 4 bases, with 10 bases left between them. Germline assignment: CDR1 SGHRS and CDR2 YFSETQ. Here the CDR3 reads CASSLVTGPTEAFF. The DNA of the CDR3 is TGCGCCAGCAGCTTGGTTACAGGGCCCACTGAAGCTTTCTTT. Full variable domain (missing parts from reference TRBV5-1 and TRBJ1-1): KAGVTQTPRYLIKTRGQQVTLSCSPISGHRSVSWYQQTPGQGLQFLFEYFSETQRNKGNFPGRFSGRQFSNSRSEMNVSTLELGDSALYLCASSLVTGPTEAFFGQGTRLTVV.

The gene calls are TRBV29-1 and TRBJ1-1; D might be TRBD1 (5 bases). The CDR3 spans 14 residues. Looked up from germline, CDR1 is SQVTM and CDR2 is ANQGSEA. Deletions cut 4 bases from V and 1 base from J, with 13 bases between. CDR3 DNA sequence: TGCAGCGTTGTGTTCCGACAGCGGAACACTGAAGCTTTCTTT. This sequence encodes CSVVFRQRNTEAFF.

The chain recombines TRBV13 with TRBJ2-2; 8 nucleotides line up with TRBD2. In germline, CDR1 is PRHDT, CDR2 FYEKMQ (reference sequence). The ends lost 2 bases at V and 6 bases at J; junction bases unmatched: 8. The CDR3 has 16 amino acids. CDR3 nucleotides: TGTGCCAGCAGCTTACTGGCGGGGGGCCTCGCCGGGGAGCTGTTTTTT. Its translation: CASSLLAGGLAGELFF. Combining the CDR3 with reference TRBV13 and TRBJ2-2 gives the whole variable domain AAGVIQSPRHLIKEKRETATLKCYPIPRHDTVYWYQQGPGQDPQFLISFYEKMQSDKGSIPDRFSAQQFSDYHSELNMSSLELGDSALYFCASSLLAGGLAGELFFGEGSRLTVL.

This clonotype occurred once. This rearrangement joins TRBV7-2 to TRBJ2-4; D uncertain. V shed 1 base and J shed 5 bases, with 12 bases lying between them. The CDR3 is 15 amino acids. Germline V gene data show CDR1 as SGHTA and CDR2 as FQGNSA. The CDR3 bases are TGTGCCAGCAGCTTAGGATGGACCCATGAAAACATTCAGTACTTC. Residues: CASSLGWTHENIQYF.

The rearrangement uses TRBV12-3 or TRBV12-4 and TRBJ2-1, with TRBD1 identical over 10 bases. V lost 2 bases and J lost 5; bases outside the gene matches: 3. The CDR3 has 15 residues. For the CDR3, the DNA is TGTGCCAGCAGTTTACTGGGGACAGGGGACAATGAGCAGTTCTTC. This gives the protein CASSLLGTGDNEQFF.

The CDR3 coding sequence is TGTGCCAGCAGCCCTCTGGGACGGAAGAACACTGAAGCTTTCTTT. Its translation: CASSPLGRKNTEAFF. The V and J genes are TRBV7-2 and TRBJ1-1; D possibly corresponds to TRBD1 (5 bases). Germline V gene data show CDR1 as SGHTA and CDR2 as FQGNSA. The CDR3 is 15 residues long. The ends were cut back, 5 bases at V and 1 base at J, with 14 bases in the middle.

The rearrangement joins TRBV20-1 to TRBJ1-1; D is possibly TRBD1 (6 bases). This CDR3 has 16 amino acids. The V and J ends lost 4 bases and 0 bases respectively, with 18 bases between them. CDR1 is DFQATT and CDR2 is SNEGSKA in the germline V gene (reference sequence). The CDR3 sequence: CSATQPRQGMNTEAFF. CDR3 sequence (DNA): TGCAGTGCTACTCAGCCTCGGCAGGGGATGAACACTGAAGCTTTCTTT.

The chain links TRBV7-9 to TRBJ2-1; TRBD2 matches at 8 bases. The CDR3 covers 15 residues. The J segment lost 6 bases and the V segment lost 3 bases, leaving 7 bases of the junction unmatched. Germline assignment: CDR1 SEHNR and CDR2 FQNEAQ (reference sequence). CDR3 protein: CASSFRASGGNEQFF. CDR3 bases: TGTGCCAGCAGCTTTAGAGCCAGCGGGGGCAATGAGCAGTTCTTC.

This sequence joins TRBV9 and TRBJ1-3, with 9 bases aligning to TRBD1. The CDR3 is made up of 15 amino acids. Losses at the gene ends were 3 bases for V and 4 bases for J; bases not matched to a gene: 5. Per germline, CDR1 SGDLS and CDR2 YYNGEE. The CDR3 nucleotides read TGTGCCAGCAGCGACAGGGGGCTTTCCGGAAACACCATATATTTT. Its translation is CASSDRGLSGNTIYF. The variable domain in full, with the rest retrieved from reference TRBV9 and TRBJ1-3, is DSGVTQTPKHLITATGQRVTLRCSPRSGDLSVYWYQQSLDQGLQFLIQYYNGEERAKGNILERFSAQQFPDLHSELNLSSLELGDSALYFCASSDRGLSGNTIYFGEGSWLTVV.

This chain uses TRBV2 with TRBJ2-1; no clear D gene. The V gene's germline CDR1 is SNHLY and CDR2 FYNNEI. Trimming removed 7 bases from V and 7 bases from J, with 17 bases in between. The CDR3 runs 14 residues. This CDR3 is CASTPSPNGNEQFF. In nucleotides, the CDR3 is TGTGCCAGCACCCCCTCCCCAAATGGGAATGAGCAGTTCTTC. Drawing the rest from reference TRBV2 and TRBJ2-1, the complete variable domain is EPEVTQTPSHQVTQMGQEVILRCVPISNHLYFYWYRQILGQKVEFLVSFYNNEISEKSEIFDDQFSVERPDGSNFTLKIRSTKLEDSAMYFCASTPSPNGNEQFFGPGTRLTVL.

The chain is built from TRBV18 and TRBJ1-1, with D possibly matching TRBD1 (5 bases). The CDR3 is 13 amino acids. CDR1 and CDR2 from the germline V gene are KGHSH and LQKENI. V was pared by 3 bases and J by 5 bases, with 10 bases between. The CDR3 nucleotides read TGTGCCAGCTCACCCACGGGGGTGACTGAAGCTTTCTTT. Translation gives CASSPTGVTEAFF.

This clonotype has only one observation. This chain uses TRBV2 with TRBJ1-4; tentative D call: TRBD1 (6 bases). CDR1 and CDR2 (germline): SNHLY, FYNNEI. Deletions cut 6 bases from V and 7 bases from J, with 15 bases between. This CDR3 has 14 amino acids. CDR3 DNA: TGTGCCAGCAGCCACAGGGATCGAGGTGAAAAACTGTTTTTT. It specifies CASSHRDRGEKLFF. Looking up the rest from reference TRBV2 and TRBJ1-4 gives the full variable domain: EPEVTQTPSHQVTQMGQEVILRCVPISNHLYFYWYRQILGQKVEFLVSFYNNEISEKSEIFDDQFSVERPDGSNFTLKIRSTKLEDSAMYFCASSHRDRGEKLFFGSGTQLSVL.

The V gene is TRBV18, the J gene TRBJ1-1; the D is unclear. There are 15 residues in the CDR3. CDR1 and CDR2 from the germline V gene are KGHSH and LQKENI. The germline V and J ends were trimmed by 6 bases and 8 bases, with 22 bases remaining between them. DNA for the CDR3: TGTGCCAGCTCGAAGCTTACTAGCGAAGGAGCCGAAGCTTTCTTT. Translated: CASSKLTSEGAEAFF.

The V call is TRBV7-9, the J call TRBJ2-1; 8 bases are a match to TRBD2. The length of the CDR3 is 15 residues. V dropped 4 bases and J dropped 7; count of bases not matched to a gene: 9. Germline V gene sequence: CDR1 SEHNR, CDR2 FQNEAQ (reference sequence). The CDR3 spells CASSSAGGGFNEQFF. The CDR3 region has the DNA TGTGCCAGCAGCTCGGCGGGAGGAGGGTTTAATGAGCAGTTCTTC.

As regards this clonotype: A junction boundary mismatches the germline segment, possibly from a read error. The V and J genes are TRBV5-1 and TRBJ2-2; TRBD1 matches at 8 bases. CDR1 and CDR2 (germline): SGHRS, YFSETQ. CDR3 length: 16 amino acids. Here the CDR3 DNA reads TGCGCCAGCACCTTGGGGTGGACAGGGATGACCGGGGAGCTGTTTTTT. Amino acids: CASTLGWTGMTGELFF.

V is TRBV12-3 or TRBV12-4 and J is TRBJ2-5; weak D call: TRBD2 (6 bases). V dropped 6 bases and J dropped 5 bases, with 16 bases sitting between them. CDR3 length: 14 residues. DNA for the CDR3: TGTGCCAGCAGCCTAGCGTTTTCTCAGGAGACCCAGTACTTC. Translated: CASSLAFSQETQYF.

The chain employs TRBV19 and TRBJ2-7; D is possibly TRBD1 (5 bases). V lost 4 bases, J lost 2 bases, and 15 bases lay in between. The CDR3 loop spans 15 amino acids. Germline V gene sequence: CDR1 LNHDA, CDR2 SQIVND (reference sequence). The CDR3 protein is CASSSRPGQPYEQYF. In DNA, the CDR3 is TGTGCCAGTAGTAGCAGACCCGGACAACCCTACGAGCAGTACTTC.

Only one count was recorded for this clonotype. The gene calls are TRBV2 and TRBJ2-2; either TRBD1 or TRBD2 may fit D (5 bases each). The V end lost 8 bases, the J end lost 5 bases, and 15 bases lay between the germline ends. The CDR3 consists of 14 residues. Germline lookup yields CDR1 SNHLY and CDR2 FYNNEI. The CDR3 spells CASAFLGETGELFF. As DNA, the CDR3 is TGTGCCAGCGCTTTCCTGGGGGAAACCGGGGAGCTGTTTTTT.

The genes are TRBV11-1 and TRBJ2-1; 11 bases are a match to TRBD2. The CDR3 consists of 16 residues. Germline V gene sequence: CDR1 SGHAT, CDR2 FQDESV (reference sequence). J was trimmed by 3 bases and V by 6 bases; bases with no gene match: 7. DNA of the CDR3: TGTGCCAGCAGTTCGACTAGCGGGGACAACTACAATGAGCAGTTCTTC. Translated, it gives CASSSTSGDNYNEQFF. Supplemented by reference TRBV11-1 and TRBJ2-1, the full variable domain reads EAEVAQSPRYKITEKSQAVAFWCDPISGHATLYWYRQILGQGPELLVQFQDESVVDDSQLPKDRFSAERLKGVDSTLKIQPAELGDSAMYLCASSSTSGDNYNEQFFGPGTRLTVL.

The chain has TRBV5-1 and TRBJ2-1, with TRBD2 as a possible D gene (5 bases). With 4 bases removed from V and 1 base from J, the gap between germline ends came to 9 bases. Germline V CDR1 and CDR2: SGHRS, YFSETQ. The CDR3 loop spans 14 amino acids. The CDR3 spells CASSRTASYNEQFF. DNA of the CDR3: TGCGCCAGCAGCAGGACTGCTTCCTACAATGAGCAGTTCTTC. The variable domain in full, completed from reference TRBV5-1 and TRBJ2-1, reads KAGVTQTPRYLIKTRGQQVTLSCSPISGHRSVSWYQQTPGQGLQFLFEYFSETQRNKGNFPGRFSGRQFSNSRSEMNVSTLELGDSALYLCASSRTASYNEQFFGPGTRLTVL.

In its sample, this clonotype was seen once. The J gene is TRBJ1-6, the V gene TRBV12-3 or TRBV12-4, with TRBD1 as a possible D gene (5 bases). The V gene lost 2 bases and the J gene lost 7 bases, with 12 bases spanning the gap. The CDR3 is 15 residues long. The CDR3 nucleotides are TGTGCCAGCAGTTTATGGGGCGCGGGGAATTCACCCCTCCACTTT. The encoded protein is CASSLWGAGNSPLHF.

The chain links TRBV15 to TRBJ1-2, with a tentative D call TRBD1 (5 bases). This CDR3 has 16 amino acids. Deletions cut 0 bases from V and 2 bases from J, with 13 bases between. CDR1 and CDR2 from the germline V gene are LNHNV and YYDKDF (reference sequence). CDR3 loop: CATSRDLSGRNYGYTF. The CDR3 DNA reads TGTGCCACCAGCAGAGATCTCTCGGGGCGGAACTATGGCTACACCTTC.

This clonotype was counted a few times. CDR3 DNA: TGTGCCAGCAGCTTGGCAGGCGGGGGCGATGAGCAGTTCTTC. This gives the protein CASSLAGGGDEQFF. The chain recombines TRBV5-4 with TRBJ2-1, with D tentatively TRBD2 (7 bases). Germline CDR1 and CDR2: SGHNT and YYREEE (reference sequence). This CDR3 is built from 14 residues. V lost 0 bases, J lost 8 bases, and 12 bases lay in between.